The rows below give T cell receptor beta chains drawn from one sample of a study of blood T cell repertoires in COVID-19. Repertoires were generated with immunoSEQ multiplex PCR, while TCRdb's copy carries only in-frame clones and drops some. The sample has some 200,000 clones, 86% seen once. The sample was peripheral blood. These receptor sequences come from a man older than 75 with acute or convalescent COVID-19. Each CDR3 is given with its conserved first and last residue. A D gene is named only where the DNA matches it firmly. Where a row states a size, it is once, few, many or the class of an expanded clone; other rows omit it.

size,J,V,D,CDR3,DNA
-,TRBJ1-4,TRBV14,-,CASSQERGRNEKLFF,TGTGCCAGCAGCCAGGAAAGGGGGAGAAATGAAAAACTGTTTTTT
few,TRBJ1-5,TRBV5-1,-,CASSFQGGNQPQHF,TGCGCCAGCAGCTTCCAGGGTGGCAATCAGCCCCAGCATTTT
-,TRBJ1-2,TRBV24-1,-,CATSDLYTNYGYTF,TGTGCCACCAGTGATTTGTACACGAACTATGGCTACACCTTC
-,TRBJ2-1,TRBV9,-,CASSSNNEQFF,TGTGCCAGCAGCTCTAACAATGAGCAGTTCTTC
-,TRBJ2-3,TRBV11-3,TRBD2,CASSEGLAVSDTQYF,TGTGCCAGCAGCGAGGGACTAGCGGTGTCGGATACGCAGTATTTT
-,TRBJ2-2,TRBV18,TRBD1,CASSQIQGSNTGELFF,TGTGCCAGCTCACAGATACAGGGGTCGAACACCGGGGAGCTGTTTTTT
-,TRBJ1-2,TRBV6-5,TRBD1,CASSSPTGANYGYTF,TGTGCCAGCAGTTCCCCGACAGGGGCTAACTATGGCTACACCTTC
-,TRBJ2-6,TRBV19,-,CASSITGGSGANVLTF,TGTGCCAGTAGTATAACCGGGGGCTCTGGGGCCAACGTCCTGACTTTC
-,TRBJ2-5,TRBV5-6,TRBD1,CASTLQGWETQYF,TGTGCCAGCACCTTACAGGGGTGGGAGACCCAGTACTTC
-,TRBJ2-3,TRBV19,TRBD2,CASSIASGSSDTQYF,TGTGCCAGTAGTATCGCTAGCGGGAGTTCAGATACGCAGTATTTT
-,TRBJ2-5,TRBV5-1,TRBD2,CASSSSTSGYETQYF,TGCGCCAGCAGCTCCTCGACTAGCGGGTACGAGACCCAGTACTTC
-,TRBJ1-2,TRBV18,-,CASSPSGEGAYGYTF,TGTGCCAGCTCACCGTCCGGGGAGGGCGCCTATGGCTACACCTTC
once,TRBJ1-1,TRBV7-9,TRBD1,CASSRGDRANTEAFF,TGTGCCAGCAGCAGGGGGGACAGGGCGAACACTGAAGCTTTCTTT
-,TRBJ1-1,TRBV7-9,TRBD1,CASSFGGQGSVEAFF,TGTGCCAGCAGCTTTGGGGGACAGGGGTCGGTTGAAGCTTTCTTT
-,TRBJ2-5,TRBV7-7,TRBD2,CASSLARLAGETQYF,TGTGCCAGCAGCTTAGCGCGACTAGCGGGAGAGACCCAGTACTTC
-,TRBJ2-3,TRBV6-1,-,CASSEDRTGTDTQYF,TGTGCCAGCAGTGAAGACAGGACCGGCACAGATACGCAGTATTTT
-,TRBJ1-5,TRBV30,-,CAWSKEGWQPQHF,TGTGCCTGGAGTAAGGAGGGATGGCAGCCCCAGCATTTT
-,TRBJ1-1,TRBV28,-,CATLAGGTEAFF,TGTGCCACCCTCGCGGGGGGCACTGAAGCTTTCTTT
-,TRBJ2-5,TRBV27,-,CASSFGGIGETQYF,TGTGCCAGCAGTTTCGGAGGGATTGGAGAGACCCAGTACTTC
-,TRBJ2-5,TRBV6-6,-,CASSYSGAGEETQYF,TGTGCCAGCAGTTACTCAGGGGCAGGGGAAGAGACCCAGTACTTC
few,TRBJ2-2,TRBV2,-,CASSERVLGGKSTGELFF,TGTGCCAGCAGTGAAAGGGTACTAGGGGGAAAATCGACCGGGGAGCTGTTTTTT
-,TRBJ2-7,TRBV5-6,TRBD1,CASSFRDRPYEQYF,TGTGCCAGCAGCTTCCGGGACAGACCCTACGAGCAGTACTTC
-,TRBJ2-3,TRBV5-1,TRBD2,CASSLGRLAGGSDTQYF,TGCGCCAGCAGCTTGGGAAGACTAGCGGGAGGGTCTGATACGCAGTATTTT
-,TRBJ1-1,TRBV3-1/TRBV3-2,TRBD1,CASSQRYRGTEAFF,TGTGCCAGCAGCCAACGGTACAGGGGCACTGAAGCTTTCTTT
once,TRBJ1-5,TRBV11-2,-,CASSSQGVNQPQHF,TGTGCCAGCAGCTCTCAAGGGGTAAATCAGCCCCAGCATTTT
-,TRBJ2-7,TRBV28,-,CASSLSGDSYEQYF,TGTGCCAGCAGTTTATCTGGAGACTCCTACGAGCAGTACTTC
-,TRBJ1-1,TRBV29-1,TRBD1,CSVRQGNTEAFF,TGCAGCGTTCGACAGGGGAACACTGAAGCTTTCTTT
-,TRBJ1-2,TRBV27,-,CASGSEWGDGYTF,TGTGCCAGCGGGTCGGAATGGGGAGATGGCTACACCTTC
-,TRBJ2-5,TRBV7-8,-,CASSYTGRGETQYF,TGTGCCAGCAGTTATACAGGGAGGGGAGAGACCCAGTACTTC
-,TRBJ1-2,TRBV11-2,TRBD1,CASSSGQGRYGYTF,TGTGCCAGCAGCTCCGGACAGGGGAGATATGGCTACACCTTC
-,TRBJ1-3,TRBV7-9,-,CAAASGNTIYF,TGTGCCGCGGCGAGTGGAAACACCATATATTTT
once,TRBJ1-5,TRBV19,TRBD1,CASSTRDRGGQPQHF,TGTGCCAGCTCCACAAGGGACAGGGGTGGCCAGCCCCAGCATTTT
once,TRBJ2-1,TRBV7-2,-,CASSRVGVLSYNEQFF,TGTGCCAGCAGTCGAGTAGGGGTCCTCTCCTACAATGAGCAGTTCTTC
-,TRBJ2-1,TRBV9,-,CASSKLAGVWNNEQFF,TGTGCCAGCAGCAAGCTGGCGGGCGTTTGGAACAATGAGCAGTTCTTC
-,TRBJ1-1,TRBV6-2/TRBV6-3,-,CASSFVPGTEAFF,TGTGCCAGCAGTTTCGTCCCGGGCACTGAAGCTTTCTTT
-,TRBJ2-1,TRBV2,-,CASSAVEQFF,TGTGCCAGCAGTGCGGTTGAGCAGTTCTTC
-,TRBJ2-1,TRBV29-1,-,CSVEDLGTQFF,TGCAGCGTTGAAGATCTAGGTACTCAGTTCTTC
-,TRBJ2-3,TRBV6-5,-,CASRAPGHLTDTQYF,TGTGCCAGCAGAGCCCCGGGACACCTCACAGATACGCAGTATTTT
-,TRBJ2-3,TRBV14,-,CASSQDRLAQYF,TGTGCCAGCAGCCAAGATCGGCTAGCGCAGTATTTT
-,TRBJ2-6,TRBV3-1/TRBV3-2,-,CASSQESVSGANVLTF,TGTGCCAGCAGCCAAGAGTCAGTGTCTGGGGCCAACGTCCTGACTTTC
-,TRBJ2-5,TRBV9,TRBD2,CASSATSGPVQETQYF,TGTGCCAGCAGCGCGACTAGCGGCCCTGTCCAAGAGACCCAGTACTTC
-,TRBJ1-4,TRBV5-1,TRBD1,CASSSTGGNEKLFF,TGCGCCAGCAGCTCGACAGGGGGCAATGAAAAACTGTTTTTT
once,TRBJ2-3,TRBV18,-,CASHGGPDTQYF,TGTGCCAGCCACGGGGGGCCAGATACGCAGTATTTT
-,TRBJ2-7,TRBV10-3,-,CAISDLSISYEQYF,TGTGCCATCAGTGATCTAAGTATCTCCTACGAGCAGTACTTC